The T cell receptor (beta chain) under discussion was sequenced for a study of shared clonotypes between healthy human individuals. Study-wide findings and caveats: Lower generation probabilities were found for non-shared clonotypes than for those shared by all four donors. Clonotype sharing among the donors was expected to vary with sequencing depth.

The germline CDR1 and CDR2 sequences are SNHLY and FYNNEI. CDR3 length: 13 amino acids. V lost 5 bases to trimming and J lost 2 bases, with 9 bases between them. The data were produced by immunoSEQ multiplex PCR, yet TCRdb's version contains in-frame clones alone and is incomplete. The profile shows millions of clones, 95% of them singletons. Into CD45RA+ naive and CD45RA-negative memory subsets, the CD4+ cells were split. In regard to this clone: Its antigen is not identified.

Material for sequencing was naive CD4+ T cells sorted from blood. The sample's subset: CD45RA+ positively selected. The V gene is TRBV2, the J gene TRBJ2-5, with D maybe TRBD1 (6 bases). The clonotype comes from a man aged 18 to 30 in good health. This chain's CDR3 is CASSFRGQETQYF. For the CDR3, the DNA is TGTGCCAGCAGTTTTAGGGGGCAAGAGACCCAGTACTTC.